This T cell receptor beta chain stems from a study of neurological immune-mediated disorders. Sorted libraries were made with approximately 920,000 CD4+ or CD8+ T cells. Germline CDR1 and CDR2: MGHDK and SYGVNS. The CDR3 runs 15 residues. V was cut by 8 bases and J by 0 bases, with 11 bases left in between. This clonotype was picked up many times. TCRdb redid the calling of the 5' RACE reads with MiXCR, one entry per CDR3 protein. The sample contains roughly 17,000 distinct CDR3 sequences, approximately 10% of which appear only once. The chain has TRBV25-1 and TRBJ1-6, with unresolved D. The receptor was derived from a man aged 50-60 years in good health. Input material: CD8+ T cells from blood. The CDR3 DNA sequence: TGTGCCAGCGCGGACGTAAACTCCTATAATTCACCCCTCCACTTT. Amino acid sequence: CASADVNSYNSPLHF.